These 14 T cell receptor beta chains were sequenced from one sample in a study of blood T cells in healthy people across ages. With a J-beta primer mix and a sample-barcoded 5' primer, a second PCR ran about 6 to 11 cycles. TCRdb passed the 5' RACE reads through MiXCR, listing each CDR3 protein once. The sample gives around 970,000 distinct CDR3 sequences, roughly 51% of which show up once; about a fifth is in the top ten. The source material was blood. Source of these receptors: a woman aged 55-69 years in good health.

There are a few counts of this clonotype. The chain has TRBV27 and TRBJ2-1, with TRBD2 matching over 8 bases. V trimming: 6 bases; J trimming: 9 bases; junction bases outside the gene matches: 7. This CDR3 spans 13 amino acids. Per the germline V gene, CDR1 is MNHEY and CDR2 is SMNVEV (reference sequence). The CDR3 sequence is CASSPTSAGEQFF. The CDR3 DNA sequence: TGTGCCAGCAGCCCGACTAGCGCAGGTGAGCAGTTCTTC.

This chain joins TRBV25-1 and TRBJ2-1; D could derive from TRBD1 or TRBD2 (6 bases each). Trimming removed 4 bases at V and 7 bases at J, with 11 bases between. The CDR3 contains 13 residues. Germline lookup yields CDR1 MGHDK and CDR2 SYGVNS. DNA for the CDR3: TGTGCCAGCAGTGGGGTAGGGGGGAATGAGCAGTTCTTC. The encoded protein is CASSGVGGNEQFF.

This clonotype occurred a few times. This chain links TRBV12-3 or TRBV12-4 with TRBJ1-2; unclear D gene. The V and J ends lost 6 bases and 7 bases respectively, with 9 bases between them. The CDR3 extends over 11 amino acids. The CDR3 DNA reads TGTGCCAGCAGGGAAGTCGGTGGCTACACCTTC. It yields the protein CASREVGGYTF.

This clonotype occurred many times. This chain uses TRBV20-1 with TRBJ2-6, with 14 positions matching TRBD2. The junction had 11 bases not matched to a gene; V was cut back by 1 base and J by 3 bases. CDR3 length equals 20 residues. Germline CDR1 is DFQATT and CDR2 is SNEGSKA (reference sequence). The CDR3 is CSARVGLAGVADRGANVLTF. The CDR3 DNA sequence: TGCAGTGCTAGAGTGGGACTAGCGGGAGTAGCGGATCGTGGGGCCAACGTCCTGACTTTC.

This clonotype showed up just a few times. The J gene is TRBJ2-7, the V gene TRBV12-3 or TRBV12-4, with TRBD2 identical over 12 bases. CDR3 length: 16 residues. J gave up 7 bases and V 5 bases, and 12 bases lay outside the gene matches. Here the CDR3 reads CASSQTGTSGPWEQYF. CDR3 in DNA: TGTGCCAGCAGTCAGACCGGGACTAGCGGGCCCTGGGAGCAGTACTTC.

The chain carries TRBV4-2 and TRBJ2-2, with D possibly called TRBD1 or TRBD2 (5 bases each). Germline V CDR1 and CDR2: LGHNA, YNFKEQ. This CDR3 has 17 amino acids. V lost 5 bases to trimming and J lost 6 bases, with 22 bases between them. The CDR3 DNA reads TGTGCCAGCAGCGAGCAGGGTTTAGCCGGGATAGCCGGGGAGCTGTTTTTT. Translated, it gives CASSEQGLAGIAGELFF.

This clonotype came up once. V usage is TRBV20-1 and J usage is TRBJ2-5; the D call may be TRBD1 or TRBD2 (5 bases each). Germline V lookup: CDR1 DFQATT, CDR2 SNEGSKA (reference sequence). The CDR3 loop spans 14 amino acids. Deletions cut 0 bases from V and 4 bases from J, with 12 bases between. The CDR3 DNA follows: TGCAGTGCTAGAGATGGGGGAGAAGGAGAGACCCAGTACTTC. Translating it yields CSARDGGEGETQYF.

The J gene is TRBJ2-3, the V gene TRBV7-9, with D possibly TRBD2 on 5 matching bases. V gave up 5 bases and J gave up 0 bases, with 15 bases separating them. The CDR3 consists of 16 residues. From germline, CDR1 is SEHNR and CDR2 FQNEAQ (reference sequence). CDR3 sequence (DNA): TGTGCCAGCAGCCCCCCCATGCGCGGGAGCACAGATACGCAGTATTTT. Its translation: CASSPPMRGSTDTQYF.

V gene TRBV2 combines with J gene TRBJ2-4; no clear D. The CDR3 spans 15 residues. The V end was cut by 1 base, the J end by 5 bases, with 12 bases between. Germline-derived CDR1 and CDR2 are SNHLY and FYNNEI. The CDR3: CASSEVRQAQNIQYF. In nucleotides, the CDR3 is TGTGCCAGCAGTGAAGTAAGGCAGGCCCAAAACATTCAGTACTTC.

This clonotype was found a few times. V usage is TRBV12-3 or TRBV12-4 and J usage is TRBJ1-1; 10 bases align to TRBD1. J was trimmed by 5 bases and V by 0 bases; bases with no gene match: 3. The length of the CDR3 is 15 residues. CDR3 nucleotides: TGTGCCAGCAGTTTAGCGGGACAGGGGAATACTGAAGCTTTCTTT. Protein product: CASSLAGQGNTEAFF.

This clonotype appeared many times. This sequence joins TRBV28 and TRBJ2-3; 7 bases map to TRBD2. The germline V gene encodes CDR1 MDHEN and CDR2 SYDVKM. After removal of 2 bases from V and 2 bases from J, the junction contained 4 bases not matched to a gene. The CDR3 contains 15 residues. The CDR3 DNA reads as TGTGCCAGCAGTTTACTGGCGGGAGTCACAGATACGCAGTATTTT. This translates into CASSLLAGVTDTQYF.

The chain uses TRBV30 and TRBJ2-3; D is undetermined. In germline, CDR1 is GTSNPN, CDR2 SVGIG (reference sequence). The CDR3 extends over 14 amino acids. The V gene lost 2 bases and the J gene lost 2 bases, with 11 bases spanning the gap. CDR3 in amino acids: CAWSPMTYTDTQYF. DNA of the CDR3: TGTGCCTGGAGTCCTATGACCTACACAGATACGCAGTATTTT.

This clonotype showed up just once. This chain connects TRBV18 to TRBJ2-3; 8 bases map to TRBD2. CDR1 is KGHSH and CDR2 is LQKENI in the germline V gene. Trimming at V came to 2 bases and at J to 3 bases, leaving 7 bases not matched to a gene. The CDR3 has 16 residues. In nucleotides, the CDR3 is TGTGCCAGCTCACCATTTGCTAGCGGGTTGACAGATACGCAGTATTTT. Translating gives CASSPFASGLTDTQYF.

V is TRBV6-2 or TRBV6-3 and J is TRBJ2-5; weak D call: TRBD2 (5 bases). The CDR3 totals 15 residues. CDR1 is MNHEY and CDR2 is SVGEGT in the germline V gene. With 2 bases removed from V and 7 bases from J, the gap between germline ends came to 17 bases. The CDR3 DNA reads TGTGCCAGCAGTTACCGTAGCGAACTGACCGGGACCCAGTACTTC. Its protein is CASSYRSELTGTQYF.